A selection of T cell receptor beta chains follows, all from one sample in a study of blood T cell repertoires in COVID-19. Some clones are missing from TCRdb's copy, which holds only in-frame ones; the method was immunoSEQ multiplex PCR. The sample lists over 150,000 clones, roughly 80% seen once, with around 12% in the top ten. Sequenced: peripheral blood. These receptors were taken from a woman aged 45-65 years with acute or convalescent COVID-19. Both conserved end residues are part of each CDR3. The D gene is left open where the match is weak. Clone size, where shown, is once, few, many, or a class for clones that have expanded.

TRBV18,TRBD1,TRBJ1-6,NA,TGTGCCAGCTCACGTGGACAGGGGGAGAAAAATTCACCCCTCCACTTT,CASSRGQGEKNSPLHF
TRBV5-6,TRBD2,TRBJ2-5,once,TGTGCCAGCAGCGCGACTAGCGGGAAGGAGACCCAGTACTTC,CASSATSGKETQYF
TRBV4-2,TRBD2,TRBJ2-3,NA,TGTGCCAGCAGCCAAGATCTTGTCGGCGGGGGGGAGGGGTCAGATACGCAGTATTTT,CASSQDLVGGGEGSDTQYF
TRBV9,TRBD1,TRBJ1-2,NA,TGTGCCAGCAGCCGGGACAGGGGTAACTATGGCTACACCTTC,CASSRDRGNYGYTF
TRBV4-2,NA,TRBJ1-2,NA,TGTGCCAGCAGCCAAGACGGGATGCTATATGGCTACACCTTC,CASSQDGMLYGYTF
TRBV5-1,NA,TRBJ2-7,NA,TGCGCCAGCAGCTTCGAGTCACCTTACGAGCAGTACTTC,CASSFESPYEQYF
TRBV20-1,TRBD2,TRBJ2-1,once,TGCAGTGCTAGTCTGGCGGGAGGGCCCCATTACAATGAGCAGTTCTTC,CSASLAGGPHYNEQFF
TRBV5-1,TRBD2,TRBJ2-2,NA,TGCGCCAGCAGCTTGAAACTAGCGGGAGGAGGGCCCGGGGAGCTGTTTTTT,CASSLKLAGGGPGELFF
TRBV5-1,NA,TRBJ2-1,NA,TGCGCCAGCAGCATAGGGGCGAGCTCCTACAATGAGCAGTTCTTC,CASSIGASSYNEQFF
TRBV28,NA,TRBJ1-6,NA,TGTGCCAGCAGTCTTCCTGGGCACGTTAATTCACCCCTCCACTTT,CASSLPGHVNSPLHF
TRBV30,TRBD2,TRBJ2-7,few,TGTGCCTGGAAACAGCGGGGGGTCCTCTACGAGCAGTACTTC,CAWKQRGVLYEQYF
TRBV11-2,NA,TRBJ1-6,NA,TGTGCCAGCAGAGGGGCAGTAAATTCACCCCTCCACTTT,CASRGAVNSPLHF
TRBV3-1/TRBV3-2,NA,TRBJ2-2,NA,TGTGCCAGCAGCCTAAGGAGCACCGGGGAGCTGTTTTTT,CASSLRSTGELFF
TRBV7-2,TRBD1,TRBJ1-4,NA,TGTGCCAGCAGCTTAAGCGCGACAGGGGTTGAAAAACTGTTTTTT,CASSLSATGVEKLFF
TRBV28,NA,TRBJ2-1,NA,TGTGCCAGCATAAGCAGAAGCGGTGCTGAGCAGTTCTTC,CASISRSGAEQFF
TRBV21-1,NA,TRBJ1-1,few,TGTGCCAGCAGGACAGAGTCGAACACTGAAGCTTTCTTT,CASRTESNTEAFF
TRBV18,NA,TRBJ2-3,NA,TGTGCCAGCTCTTCGGACTACACGGGAGATACGCAGTATTTT,CASSSDYTGDTQYF
TRBV30,TRBD2,TRBJ2-5,NA,TGTGCCTCCGGACTAGCGGTAAACCAAGAGACCCAGTACTTC,CASGLAVNQETQYF
TRBV6-5,TRBD1,TRBJ1-5,NA,TGTGCCAGCAGAAAGACAGGGGTTATAGATCAGCCCCAGCATTTT,CASRKTGVIDQPQHF
TRBV28,NA,TRBJ1-2,NA,TGTGCCAGCAGAGGACAGTCTCGCTACACCTTC,CASRGQSRYTF
TRBV27,NA,TRBJ1-6,NA,TGTGCCAGCAGCCCTAGACCTAATTCACCCCTCCACTTT,CASSPRPNSPLHF
TRBV11-3,NA,TRBJ2-7,NA,TGTGCCAGCAGCTTAACTGCTACCTACGAGCAGTACTTC,CASSLTATYEQYF